The next 30 T cell receptor beta chains were all read from a single sample in a study of blood T cell repertoires in COVID-19. TCRdb's table, derived via immunoSEQ multiplex PCR, lists solely in-frame clones and lacks some. Of about 190,000 clones listed, roughly 82% are singletons. Input material: PBMCs or T cells enriched from blood (not recorded which). The receptor set was obtained from a woman between 55 and 75 years old with acute COVID-19.

V is TRBV11-3 and J is TRBJ2-7; D is perhaps TRBD1 (6 bases). Trimming pared 2 bases from V and 3 bases from J, leaving 11 bases between. Germline V gene sequence: CDR1 SGHNT, CDR2 YENEEA. CDR3 length equals 14 residues. The DNA of the CDR3 is TGTGCCAGCAGCTTAAAGTACAGGGACTACGAGCAGTACGTC. This translates into CASSLKYRDYEQYV.

The chain combines TRBV15 with TRBJ2-7, with a possible D match to TRBD2 (5 bases). This CDR3 comprises 13 residues. Germline-derived CDR1 and CDR2 are LNHNV and YYDKDF (reference sequence). The V and J ends lost 0 bases and 3 bases respectively, with 6 bases between them. The CDR3: CATSRDEGYEQYV. CDR3 nucleotide sequence: TGTGCCACCAGCAGAGATGAGGGCTACGAGCAGTACGTC.

J is TRBJ1-1 and V is TRBV18, with D unclear. The CDR3 covers 12 residues. Trimming left V 3 bases short and J 9 bases short, with 11 bases between. The V gene's germline CDR1 is KGHSH and CDR2 LQKENI. In DNA form, the CDR3 reads TGTGCCAGCTCACCCCGGGAAGGCCAAGCTTTCTTT. Encoded protein: CASSPREGQAFF.

A few counts support this clone. The gene calls are TRBV28 and TRBJ1-6; D is possibly TRBD1 (5 bases). This CDR3 contains 14 residues. Trimming shortened V by 6 bases and J by 6 bases, and 12 bases separated the two germline ends. Germline CDR1 and CDR2: MDHEN and SYDVKM. The CDR3 is CASSDQGFNSPLHF. CDR3 bases: TGTGCCAGCAGCGATCAGGGTTTTAATTCACCCCTCCACTTT.

V and J are TRBV28 and TRBJ1-2; TRBD1 matches at 8 bases. The CDR3 loop spans 14 amino acids. Trimming cost V 5 bases and J 5 bases; bases outside gene matches: 7. Germline CDR1 MDHEN, CDR2 SYDVKM. In DNA, the CDR3 is TGTGCCAGCAGTCGGGACAGGATCGGGTATGGCTACACCTTC. Translation: CASSRDRIGYGYTF.

The J gene is TRBJ2-7, the V gene TRBV7-8, with D perhaps matching TRBD2 (6 bases). The CDR3 covers 14 residues. CDR1 is SGHVS, CDR2 FQNEAQ, per germline. V lost 5 bases and J lost 3, with 14 bases in between. CDR3 bases: TGTGCCAGCAGCCCTAGGGGACTTGACTACGAGCAGTACTTC. This sequence encodes CASSPRGLDYEQYF.

The rearrangement uses TRBV7-9 and TRBJ2-2, with TRBD2 identical over 7 bases. The CDR3 consists of 14 residues. In germline, CDR1 is SEHNR, CDR2 FQNEAQ (reference sequence). V was pared by 11 bases and J by 0 bases, with 6 bases of the junction left unmatched. The DNA for the CDR3 is TGTGCCTGGGGGAGGGCTGCGAACACCGGGGAGCTGTTTTTT. Amino acid sequence: CAWGRAANTGELFF.

This clone has just a few counts. The chain joins TRBV7-9 to TRBJ1-3, with D possibly being TRBD1 (5 bases). CDR1 SEHNR and CDR2 FQNEAQ come from the germline V gene (reference sequence). The CDR3 extends over 17 amino acids. Trimming shortened V by 5 bases and J by 4 bases, and 21 bases separated the two germline ends. CDR3 loop: CASSLLGTWASGNTIYF. The CDR3 DNA follows: TGTGCCAGCAGCCTTCTTGGGACTTGGGCGTCAGGAAACACCATATATTTT.

V usage is TRBV7-7 and J usage is TRBJ2-1; D might be TRBD2 (7 bases). The CDR3 is made up of 14 amino acids. V lost 1 base and J 8 bases, leaving 12 bases between the germline ends. Germline lookup yields CDR1 SSHAT and CDR2 FNYEAQ (reference sequence). For the CDR3, the DNA is TGTGCCAGCAGCTTAGGGGAGGGGGGCCATGAGCAGTTCTTC. It yields the protein CASSLGEGGHEQFF.

This clone was seen a few times. This chain uses TRBV2 with TRBJ1-4; D gene unclear. Trimming shortened V by 4 bases and J by 6 bases, and 9 bases separated the two germline ends. Per germline, CDR1 SNHLY and CDR2 FYNNEI. The CDR3 covers 13 residues. The CDR3 reads CASSVKLDEKLFF. The CDR3 coding sequence is TGTGCCAGCAGTGTGAAGTTAGATGAAAAACTGTTTTTT. The complete variable domain, with remaining parts taken from reference TRBV2 and TRBJ1-4, reads EPEVTQTPSHQVTQMGQEVILRCVPISNHLYFYWYRQILGQKVEFLVSFYNNEISEKSEIFDDQFSVERPDGSNFTLKIRSTKLEDSAMYFCASSVKLDEKLFFGSGTQLSVL.

The chain employs TRBV28 and TRBJ1-5; D unresolved. The CDR3 totals 12 residues. Trimming took 10 bases from V and 15 from J, leaving 22 bases between them. The V gene's germline CDR1 is MDHEN and CDR2 SYDVKM. The CDR3 spells CATRGGLNRGHF. CDR3 nucleotide sequence: TGTGCCACCCGGGGAGGATTGAACCGGGGGCATTTT.

The rearrangement uses TRBV12-3 or TRBV12-4 and TRBJ1-1; 9 positions agree with TRBD1. V trimming: 5 bases; J trimming: 4 bases; junction bases outside the gene matches: 2. The CDR3 spans 13 residues. CDR3 region: CASSRTGATEAFF. DNA for the CDR3: TGTGCCAGCAGTAGGACAGGGGCCACTGAAGCTTTCTTT.

The chain employs TRBV6-2 or TRBV6-3 and TRBJ2-3; tentative D call: TRBD2 (6 bases). Trimming removed 2 bases from V and 2 bases from J, with 8 bases in between. This CDR3 spans 14 amino acids. Per germline, CDR1 MNHEY and CDR2 SVGEGT. CDR3 coding DNA: TGTGCCAGCAGTTACCCGGGAGCCACAGATACGCAGTATTTT. This translates into CASSYPGATDTQYF.

The gene calls are TRBV19 and TRBJ2-1; TRBD2 is a possible D gene (6 bases). Germline V gene lookup returns CDR1 LNHDA and CDR2 SQIVND (reference sequence). Trimming removed 1 base at V and 8 bases at J, with 21 bases between. The CDR3 loop spans 17 amino acids. CDR3 residues: CASSIVPEGLGVDEQFF. The CDR3 DNA sequence: TGTGCCAGTAGTATAGTCCCGGAGGGGCTGGGCGTCGATGAGCAGTTCTTC.

V gene TRBV4-1 combines with J gene TRBJ1-5; no clear D. V was cut by 1 base and J by 7 bases, with 8 bases left in between. Germline values: CDR1 MGHRA, CDR2 YSYEKL. The CDR3 has 13 residues. CDR3: CASSQASEQPQHF. The CDR3 DNA reads as TGCGCCAGCAGCCAAGCGAGCGAACAGCCCCAGCATTTT.

The CDR3 spells CASSFGSRGLYGYTF. CDR3 bases: TGTGCCAGCAGTTTTGGCAGCCGAGGCTTGTATGGCTACACCTTC. The chain links TRBV28 to TRBJ1-2, with D unclear. From germline, CDR1 is MDHEN and CDR2 SYDVKM. The CDR3 has 15 amino acids. V was shortened by 3 bases and J by 5 bases, with 16 bases between the two germline ends.

The rearrangement uses TRBV11-3 and TRBJ2-3; D remains ambiguous. CDR1 and CDR2 from the germline V gene are SGHNT and YENEEA. The ends were cut back, 4 bases at V and 4 bases at J, with 12 bases in the middle. The CDR3 contains 14 residues. The CDR3: CASSSPGTADTQYF. CDR3 nucleotide sequence: TGTGCCAGCAGCTCCCCTGGTACAGCAGATACGCAGTATTTT.

The chain uses TRBV7-9 and TRBJ1-1; D is undetermined. The V end lost 6 bases, the J end lost 1 base, and 12 bases lay between the germline ends. CDR3 length: 14 residues. In germline, CDR1 is SEHNR, CDR2 FQNEAQ (reference sequence). The CDR3 DNA reads as TGTGCCAGCAGAACGCGGTTAGCGAACACTGAAGCTTTCTTT. Translating it yields CASRTRLANTEAFF. Drawing the rest from reference TRBV7-9 and TRBJ1-1, the complete variable domain is DTGVSQNPRHKITKRGQNVTFRCDPISEHNRLYWYRQTLGQGPEFLTYFQNEAQLEKSRLLSDRFSAERPKGSFSTLEIQRTEQGDSAMYLCASRTRLANTEAFFGQGTRLTVV.

V usage is TRBV10-3 and J usage is TRBJ2-7, with D perhaps TRBD1 (6 bases). Germline loops: CDR1 ENHRY, CDR2 SYGVKD. V lost 5 bases and J 0 bases, leaving 11 bases between the germline ends. This CDR3 is built from 14 residues. The CDR3, as DNA: TGTGCCATCAGTCCGGCCAGGGGCTCCTACGAGCAGTACTTC. Its translation: CAISPARGSYEQYF.

This chain uses TRBV5-4 with TRBJ2-3, with 9 bases lining up with TRBD2. J gave up 4 bases and V 3 bases, and 3 bases lay outside the gene matches. This CDR3 is built from 14 residues. CDR1 is SGHNT and CDR2 is YYREEE in the germline V gene (reference sequence). The CDR3 DNA is TGTGCCAGCAGCTCTTGGACTAGCGCAGATACGCAGTATTTT. Translated: CASSSWTSADTQYF.

This clone occurred a few times. J is TRBJ2-7 and V is TRBV3-1 (or the pseudogene TRBV3-2); 7 nucleotides line up with TRBD2. With V trimmed by 2 bases and J by 3 bases, 7 bases remained unmatched. There are 15 residues in the CDR3. In germline, CDR1 is LGHDT, CDR2 YNNKEL (reference sequence). The CDR3: CASSQRGDWNYEQYF. CDR3 nucleotides: TGTGCCAGCAGCCAACGGGGGGACTGGAACTACGAGCAGTACTTC.

This chain connects TRBV6-2 or TRBV6-3 to TRBJ2-3; 15 bases are shared with TRBD2. This CDR3 region has 18 residues. V lost 5 bases and J lost 5; bases outside the gene matches: 11. The germline gives CDR1 MNHEY, CDR2 SVGEGT. The CDR3 region has the DNA TGTGCCAGCAGTGGGACTAGCGGGGGGTTCGCCCTAGGAGATACGCAGTATTTT. Encoded protein: CASSGTSGGFALGDTQYF.

The table lists this clone with a few counts. The chain is built from TRBV5-6 and TRBJ1-1, with 7 bases matching TRBD1. CDR1 is SGHDT, CDR2 YYEEEE, per germline. With 4 bases clipped from V and 7 bases from J, the junction kept 7 bases outside the gene matches. The CDR3 extends over 13 amino acids. CDR3 nucleotides: TGTGCCAGCAGCAGGGACCAGGGGGATGAAGCTTTCTTT. This gives the protein CASSRDQGDEAFF.

This chain uses TRBV1 with TRBJ2-7; the DNA was not used to check the table's D call, TRBD2. TRBV1 counts as a pseudogene. CDR3 length equals 15 residues. CDR3 in amino acids: CTSSSRAASSYEQYV. In DNA form, the CDR3 reads TGCACCAGCTCTAGCCGGGCGGCTAGCTCCTACGAGCAGTACGTC.

The chain combines TRBV7-8 with TRBJ2-7; a possible D gene is TRBD2 (5 bases). V lost 2 bases, J lost 6 bases, and 14 bases lay in between. The V gene's germline CDR1 is SGHVS and CDR2 FQNEAQ. This CDR3 contains 14 residues. Here the CDR3 DNA reads TGTGCCAGCAGCTTACCCAGCAGAAGCGGCGAGCAGTACTTC. It yields the protein CASSLPSRSGEQYF.

The V and J genes are TRBV11-2 and TRBJ1-3, with D possibly being TRBD1 (5 bases). CDR1 and CDR2 (germline): SGHAT, FQNNGV. This CDR3 contains 14 residues. V gave up 0 bases and J gave up 15 bases, with 18 bases separating them. In DNA form, the CDR3 reads TGTGCCAGCAGCTTAGATATGGTTCAGGGCTCCCGATATTTT. Residues: CASSLDMVQGSRYF.

The V call is TRBV5-5, the J call TRBJ2-7, with TRBD2 identical over 7 bases. This CDR3 is 16 amino acids long. V was pared by 0 bases and J by 4 bases, with 10 bases of the junction left unmatched. CDR1 is SGHKS and CDR2 is YYEKEE in the germline V gene (reference sequence). The CDR3, as DNA: TGTGCCAGCAGCTTGGCTGGGGGGGACCCCCCGTACGAGCAGTACGTC. Its protein is CASSLAGGDPPYEQYV.

A word on this clone: The junction does not match germline at one end; this may be a read error. The CDR3 nucleotides are TGTGCCTGGATATTAGCAGAAACGCAGTATTTT. Protein product: CAWILAETQYF. J is TRBJ2-3 and V is TRBV30; D gene ambiguous. Germline V gene sequence: CDR1 GTSNPN, CDR2 SVGIG (reference sequence). CDR3 size: 11 residues.

The chain is built from TRBV10-2 and TRBJ1-2, with TRBD1 matching 9 bases. V was pared by 3 bases and J by 8 bases, with 13 bases of the junction left unmatched. CDR3 size: 16 residues. Germline loops: CDR1 WSHSY, CDR2 SAAADI. The CDR3 here is CASSEPGQGPYLGYTF. In DNA form, the CDR3 reads TGCGCCAGCAGTGAACCGGGACAGGGTCCCTACTTGGGCTACACCTTC.

This clone came up once. The chain joins TRBV18 to TRBJ2-7; 7 bases line up with TRBD2. V gave up 2 bases and J gave up 6 bases; unmatched junction bases: 7. Germline CDR1 KGHSH, CDR2 LQKENI. The CDR3 length is 14 residues. The CDR3 DNA is TGTGCCAGCTCACCAGATGTCAGCGGGGCCGAGCAGTACGTC. The encoded protein is CASSPDVSGAEQYV.